The rows below give T cell receptor beta chains drawn from one sample of a study of OX40 agonist ivuxolimab in advanced cancers. Assay used: immunoSEQ multiplex PCR; TCRdb lists only in-frame clones, some missing. The repertoire holds more than 65,000 clones, with 75% to 95% as singletons. Sequencing was performed on CD4+ or CD8+ T cells sorted from blood, taken in a trial of the OX40 agonist ivuxolimab. These receptors were taken from an adult with an advanced solid tumor such as melanoma, head and neck, liver or kidney cancer. Each CDR3 is given with its conserved first and last residue. D genes are given only for firm matches. Size is stated for part of the rows, as once, few or many counts, or as a class when the clone is expanded.

V gene	D gene	clone size	J gene	CDR3 protein	CDR3 DNA
TRBV15	-	-	TRBJ1-1	CATSRDSAGGTEAFF	TGTGCCACCAGCAGAGATTCTGCTGGGGGCACTGAAGCTTTCTTT
TRBV7-9	-	-	TRBJ1-2	CASSLGPEGGYTF	TGTGCCAGCAGCTTAGGGCCGGAAGGGGGCTACACCTTC
TRBV30	TRBD1	-	TRBJ1-3	CAWQGVSGNTIYF	TGTGCCTGGCAGGGGGTCTCTGGAAACACCATATATTTT
TRBV2	-	-	TRBJ2-5	CASSYTPETQYF	TGTGCCAGCAGTTACACCCCGGAGACCCAGTACTTC
TRBV23-1	TRBD1	-	TRBJ2-7	CASSRDREGYEQYF	TGCGCCAGCAGTCGGGACAGGGAAGGCTACGAGCAGTACTTC
TRBV6-1	-	-	TRBJ2-1	CASSGGDSYNEQFF	TGTGCCAGCAGTGGGGGGGACTCCTACAATGAGCAGTTCTTC
TRBV11-1	TRBD2	-	TRBJ2-1	CASTYTSGRANEQFF	TGTGCCAGCACCTACACTAGCGGGAGAGCCAATGAGCAGTTCTTC
TRBV6-1	-	few	TRBJ1-2	CASSAVGYTF	TGTGCCAGCAGTGCGGTGGGCTACACCTTC
TRBV5-1	TRBD1	-	TRBJ1-4	CASSLYGQGSEKLFF	TGCGCCAGCAGCTTGTACGGACAGGGGTCTGAAAAACTGTTTTTT
TRBV27	-	-	TRBJ2-7	CASRAIKGSYEQYF	TGTGCCAGCAGAGCTATCAAGGGCTCCTACGAGCAGTACTTC
TRBV19	TRBD1	-	TRBJ1-5	CASSFSGGGQPQHF	TGTGCCAGTAGTTTTTCAGGGGGCGGTCAGCCCCAGCATTTT
TRBV25-1	-	-	TRBJ2-3	CASSEPGQPPTDTQYF	TGTGCCAGCAGTGAACCCGGACAGCCACCCACAGATACGCAGTATTTT
TRBV5-1	-	-	TRBJ2-3	CASSLGGGGSTDTQYF	TGCGCCAGCAGCTTAGGAGGCGGAGGGAGCACAGATACGCAGTATTTT
TRBV29-1	-	-	TRBJ1-1	CSVDSGSGTEAFF	TGCAGCGTTGATTCAGGGAGTGGCACTGAAGCTTTCTTT
TRBV30	TRBD1	-	TRBJ1-2	CAWGGQADYGYTF	TGTGCCTGGGGGGGACAGGCGGACTATGGCTACACCTTC
TRBV5-8	-	-	TRBJ2-7	CASSRSYEQYF	TGTGCCAGCAGTCGATCCTACGAGCAGTACTTC
TRBV9	-	-	TRBJ1-1	CASSPAGQGAFF	TGTGCCAGCAGCCCAGCGGGTCAGGGAGCTTTCTTT
TRBV7-2	-	-	TRBJ1-4	CASSLSPSGSPNEKLFF	TGTGCCAGCAGCTTATCCCCGTCGGGCAGCCCTAATGAAAAACTGTTTTTT
TRBV19	TRBD2	once	TRBJ2-1	CASNVELGGRASYNEQFF	TGTGCCAGCAATGTGGAACTGGGCGGGAGGGCCTCGTACAATGAGCAGTTCTTC
TRBV30	TRBD1	-	TRBJ1-6	CAWAGTGGSPLHF	TGTGCCTGGGCAGGGACAGGGGGTTCACCCCTCCACTTT
TRBV5-1	TRBD1	-	TRBJ1-1	CASTEGGELNTEAFF	TGCGCCAGCACGGAAGGGGGCGAGCTGAACACTGAAGCTTTCTTT
TRBV5-1	-	-	TRBJ1-2	CASSSTTGPGMCTF	TGCGCCAGCAGCTCCACTACGGGACCCGGTATGTGCACCTTC
TRBV6-5	-	-	TRBJ2-1	CASSRRGYNEQFF	TGTGCCAGCAGCCGCAGGGGCTACAATGAGCAGTTCTTC
TRBV5-4	-	-	TRBJ2-1	CASSLGQAARNEQFF	TGTGCCAGCAGCTTGGGACAGGCCGCCCGCAATGAGCAGTTCTTC
TRBV5-1	TRBD2	-	TRBJ2-1	CASSLSGGTKNEQFF	TGCGCCAGCAGCTTGAGCGGGGGTACTAAGAATGAGCAGTTCTTC
TRBV2	-	-	TRBJ2-7	CASSELRRHDEQYF	TGTGCCAGCAGTGAACTGAGGCGGCACGACGAGCAGTACTTC
TRBV6-6	-	-	TRBJ2-3	CASSRDLALTDTQYF	TGTGCCAGCAGCCGTGACTTAGCCCTAACAGATACGCAGTATTTT
TRBV10-3	-	-	TRBJ1-2	CAIKASPLANYGYTF	TGTGCCATCAAGGCCTCACCACTAGCTAACTATGGCTACACCTTC
TRBV5-4	-	-	TRBJ2-5	CASSFRAGETQYF	TGTGCCAGCAGCTTTAGAGCGGGAGAGACCCAGTACTTC
TRBV6-1	TRBD1	once	TRBJ2-7	CASISDRGHEQYF	TGTGCCAGCATCTCGGACAGGGGACACGAGCAGTACTTC
TRBV23-1	-	-	TRBJ2-3	CASSQQGEGQSTDTQYF	TGCGCCAGCAGTCAACAGGGGGAGGGACAGAGCACAGATACGCAGTATTTT
TRBV6-1	-	-	TRBJ2-3	CASGGTADTQYF	TGTGCCAGTGGGGGGACAGCAGATACGCAGTATTTT
TRBV7-3	-	-	TRBJ2-5	CASSLAGRQETQYF	TGTGCCAGCAGCTTAGCGGGCCGACAAGAGACCCAGTACTTC
TRBV7-9	-	-	TRBJ2-1	CASSGPALRRDNEQFF	TGTGCCAGCAGCGGGCCTGCGTTGCGGCGGGACAATGAGCAGTTCTTC
TRBV5-6	-	-	TRBJ1-1	CASSLFQEQFF	TGTGCCAGCAGCTTGTTCCAGGAGCAATTCTTT
TRBV15	-	-	TRBJ1-5	CATSSPLSNQPQHF	TGTGCCACCAGCAGCCCTTTAAGCAATCAGCCCCAGCATTTT
TRBV5-4	TRBD2	-	TRBJ2-5	CASSSTLAGETQYF	TGTGCCAGCAGCTCAACACTAGCGGGAGAGACCCAGTACTTC
TRBV5-4	TRBD1	-	TRBJ1-2	CASSTGTGYGYTF	TGTGCCAGCAGCACCGGGACAGGGTATGGCTACACCTTC
TRBV7-8	TRBD2	-	TRBJ2-3	CASSQVVAGGGTDTQYF	TGTGCCAGCAGCCAGGTAGTGGCGGGGGGAGGCACAGATACGCAGTATTTT
TRBV5-1	-	few	TRBJ1-4	CASSLPNEKLFF	TGCGCCAGCAGCTTACCCAATGAAAAACTGTTTTTT
TRBV10-2	-	-	TRBJ2-7	CASSEPGAADYEQYF	TGCGCCAGCAGTGAGCCGGGAGCGGCAGACTACGAGCAGTACTTC
TRBV5-4	TRBD2	-	TRBJ2-1	CASSIPSGGAHNEQFF	TGTGCCAGCAGCATTCCTAGCGGGGGGGCCCACAATGAGCAGTTCTTC
TRBV11-3	TRBD1	-	TRBJ2-7	CASSLHRGTYEQYF	TGTGCCAGCAGCTTGCACAGGGGTACCTACGAGCAGTACTTC
TRBV18	-	-	TRBJ2-1	CASSPPSRRNNEQFF	TGTGCCAGCTCACCACCTTCCCGACGGAACAATGAGCAGTTCTTC